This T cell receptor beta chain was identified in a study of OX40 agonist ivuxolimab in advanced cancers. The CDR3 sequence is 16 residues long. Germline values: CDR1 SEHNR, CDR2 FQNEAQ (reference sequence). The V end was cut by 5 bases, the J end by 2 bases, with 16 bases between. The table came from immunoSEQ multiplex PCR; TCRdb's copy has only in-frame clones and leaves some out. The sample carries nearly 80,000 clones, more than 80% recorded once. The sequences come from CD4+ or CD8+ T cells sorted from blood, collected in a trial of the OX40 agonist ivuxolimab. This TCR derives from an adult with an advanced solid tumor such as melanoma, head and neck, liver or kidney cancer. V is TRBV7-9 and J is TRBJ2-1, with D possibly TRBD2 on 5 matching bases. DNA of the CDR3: TGTGCCAGCAGCCTCCGGAGGTCCATGGCCTACAATGAGCAGTTCTTC. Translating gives CASSLRRSMAYNEQFF.